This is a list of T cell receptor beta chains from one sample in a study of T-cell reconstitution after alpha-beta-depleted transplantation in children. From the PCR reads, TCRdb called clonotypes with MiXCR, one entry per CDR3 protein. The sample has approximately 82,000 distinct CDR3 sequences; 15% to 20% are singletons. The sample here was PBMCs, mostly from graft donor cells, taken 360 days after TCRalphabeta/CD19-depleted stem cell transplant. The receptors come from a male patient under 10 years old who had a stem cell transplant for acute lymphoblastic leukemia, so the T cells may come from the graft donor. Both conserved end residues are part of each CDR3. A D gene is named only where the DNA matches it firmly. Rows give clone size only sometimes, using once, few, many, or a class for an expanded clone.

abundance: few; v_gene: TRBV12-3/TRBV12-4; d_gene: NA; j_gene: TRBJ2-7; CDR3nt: TGTGCCAGCAGTATTGACGGGCGGGACGAGCAGTACTTC; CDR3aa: CASSIDGRDEQYF
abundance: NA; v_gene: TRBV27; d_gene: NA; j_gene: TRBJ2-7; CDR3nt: TGTGCCAGCAGTTTAGGAGGGGGCGCGGGCTACGAGCAGTACTTC; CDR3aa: CASSLGGGAGYEQYF
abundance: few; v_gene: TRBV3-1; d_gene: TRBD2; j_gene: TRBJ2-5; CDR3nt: TGTGCCAGCAGCCAACCCGGGACTAGCGGGAGTGAGACCCAGTACTTC; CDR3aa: CASSQPGTSGSETQYF
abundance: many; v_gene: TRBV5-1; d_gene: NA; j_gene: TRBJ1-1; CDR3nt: TGCGCCAGCAGCCCGGACCCTAACACTGAAGCTTTCTTT; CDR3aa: CASSPDPNTEAFF
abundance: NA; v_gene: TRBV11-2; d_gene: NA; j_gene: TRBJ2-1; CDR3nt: TGTGCCAGCAGTCGTCAGGGGTCAAACTACAATGAGCAGTTCTTC; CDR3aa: CASSRQGSNYNEQFF
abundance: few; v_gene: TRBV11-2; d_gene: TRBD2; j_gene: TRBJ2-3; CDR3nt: TGTGCCAGCAGCTTCGAGGGGCGGGAGAACACAGATACGCAGTATTTT; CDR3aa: CASSFEGRENTDTQYF
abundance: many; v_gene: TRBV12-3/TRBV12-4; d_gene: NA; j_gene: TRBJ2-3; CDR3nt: TGTGCCAGCAGTCTCCAGGGGTATACGCAGTATTTT; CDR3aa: CASSLQGYTQYF
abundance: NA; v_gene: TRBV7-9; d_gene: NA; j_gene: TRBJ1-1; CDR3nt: TGTGCCAGCAGCTTTATTTGGAGGGAGGGGCTGAACACTGAAGCTTTCTTT; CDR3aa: CASSFIWREGLNTEAFF
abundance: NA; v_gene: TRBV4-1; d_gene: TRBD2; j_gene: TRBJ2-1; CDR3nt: TGCGCCAGCAGCCATCCGGGACTAGCGGGAGTTCCCAATGAGCAGTTCTTC; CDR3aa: CASSHPGLAGVPNEQFF
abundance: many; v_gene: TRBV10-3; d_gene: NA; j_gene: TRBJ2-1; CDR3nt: TGTGCCATCAGTGAGCGGCAGGGCAATGAGCAGTTCTTC; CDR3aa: CAISERQGNEQFF
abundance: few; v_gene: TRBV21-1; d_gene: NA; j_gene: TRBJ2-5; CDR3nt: TGTGCCAGCACCACAGGTGCAGAGCCCCAAGAGACCCAGTACTTC; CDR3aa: CASTTGAEPQETQYF
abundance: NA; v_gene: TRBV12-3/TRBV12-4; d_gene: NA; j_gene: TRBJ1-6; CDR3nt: TGTGCCAGCAGTTTCCATGGGGGTGGTAATTCACCCCTCCACTTT; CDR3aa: CASSFHGGGNSPLHF
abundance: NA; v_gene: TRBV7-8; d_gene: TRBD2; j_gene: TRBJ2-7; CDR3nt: TGTGCCAGCAGCTATGGGACTAGCGGGAGTTCGACGAGCTCCTACGAGCAGTACTTC; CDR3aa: CASSYGTSGSSTSSYEQYF
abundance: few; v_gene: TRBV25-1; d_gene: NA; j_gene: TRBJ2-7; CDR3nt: TGTGCCAGCAGTGAAGCGGGCGCTTCCTACGAGCAGTACTTC; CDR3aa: CASSEAGASYEQYF
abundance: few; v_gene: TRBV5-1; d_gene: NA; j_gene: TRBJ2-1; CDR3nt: TGCGCCAGCAGCTCTTGGTCGGCCACAAATGAGCAGTTCTTC; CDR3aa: CASSSWSATNEQFF
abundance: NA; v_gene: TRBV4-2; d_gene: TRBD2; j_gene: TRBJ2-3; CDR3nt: TGTGCCAGCAGCCAAGCTTCCGGACTAGCGGGACCCACAGATACGCAGTATTTT; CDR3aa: CASSQASGLAGPTDTQYF
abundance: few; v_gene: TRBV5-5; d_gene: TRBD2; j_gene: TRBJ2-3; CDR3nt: TGTGCCAGCAGCAGTAGCGGGTCGGTGAATCATTCGCAGTATTTT; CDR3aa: CASSSSGSVNHSQYF
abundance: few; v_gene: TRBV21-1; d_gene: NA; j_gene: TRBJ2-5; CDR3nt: TGTGCCAGCAGCATGGGAGAGACCCAGTACTTC; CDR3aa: CASSMGETQYF
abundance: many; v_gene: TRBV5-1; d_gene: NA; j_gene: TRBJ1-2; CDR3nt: TGCGCCAGCAGCTTGGGGGTATGGGGGCTGTACTATGGCTACACCTTC; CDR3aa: CASSLGVWGLYYGYTF
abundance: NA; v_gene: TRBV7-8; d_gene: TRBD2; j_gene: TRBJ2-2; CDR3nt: TGTGCCAGCAGCTTAGCAGGCGGACTAGCGGGAGTGTGGGGGGAGCTGTTTTTT; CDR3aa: CASSLAGGLAGVWGELFF
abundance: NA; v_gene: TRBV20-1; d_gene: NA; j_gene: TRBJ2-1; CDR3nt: TGCAGTCTAATTAGCGGCAATGAGCAGTTCTTC; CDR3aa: CSLISGNEQFF
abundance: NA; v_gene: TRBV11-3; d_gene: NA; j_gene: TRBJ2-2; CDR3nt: TGTGCCAGCAGCACAGCTCCCGGGGAGCTGTTTTTT; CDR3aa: CASSTAPGELFF
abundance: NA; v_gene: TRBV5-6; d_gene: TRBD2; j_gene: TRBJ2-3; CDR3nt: TGTGCCAGCAGCTTGCTAACTAGCGCATACACAGATACGCAGTATTTT; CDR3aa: CASSLLTSAYTDTQYF
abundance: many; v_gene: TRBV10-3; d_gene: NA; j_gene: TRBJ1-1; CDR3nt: TGTGCCATCAGTTTTCGGGGCACTGAAGCTTTCTTT; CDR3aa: CAISFRGTEAFF
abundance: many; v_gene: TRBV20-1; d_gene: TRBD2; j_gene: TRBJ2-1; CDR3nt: TGCAGTGCTAGAGATATTAACCCGGTCAGCGGGGCCCTAAGCTCCTACAATGAGCAGTTCTTC; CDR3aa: CSARDINPVSGALSSYNEQFF
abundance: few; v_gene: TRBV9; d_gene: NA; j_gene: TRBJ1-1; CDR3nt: TGTGCCACCACTAGGGGGTGGATGAACACTGAAGCTTTCTTT; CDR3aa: CATTRGWMNTEAFF
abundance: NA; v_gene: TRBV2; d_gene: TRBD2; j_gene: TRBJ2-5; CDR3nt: TGTGCCAGCAAACCACAGTTTACTAAGACTAGCGGGAGGAAGGGGCAAGAGACCCAGTACTTC; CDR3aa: CASKPQFTKTSGRKGQETQYF
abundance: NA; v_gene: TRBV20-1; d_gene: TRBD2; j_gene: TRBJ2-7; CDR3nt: TGCAGTGCTAGAAATCCAGGCCTAGCGGGAGCGCTCGACGAGCAGTACTTC; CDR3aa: CSARNPGLAGALDEQYF
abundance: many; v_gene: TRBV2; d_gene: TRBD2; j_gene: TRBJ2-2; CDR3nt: TGTGCCAGCCGGAGCGGGATGAACACCGGGGAGCTGTTTTTT; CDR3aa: CASRSGMNTGELFF
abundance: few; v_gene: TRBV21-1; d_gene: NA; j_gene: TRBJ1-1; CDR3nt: TGTGCCAGCAGTGACAGGGAAGACACTGAAGCTTTCTTT; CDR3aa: CASSDREDTEAFF
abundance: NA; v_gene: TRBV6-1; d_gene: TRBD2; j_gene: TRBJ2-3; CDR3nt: TGTGCCAGCAGCGAGAGCGGGAGGTTCCTCGGGGGTACGCAGTATTTT; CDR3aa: CASSESGRFLGGTQYF
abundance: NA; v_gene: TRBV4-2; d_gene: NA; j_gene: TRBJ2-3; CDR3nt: TGTGCCAGCAGTCAAGGCCACGCACCGGTCCTAGGCACAGATACGCAGTATTTT; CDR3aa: CASSQGHAPVLGTDTQYF
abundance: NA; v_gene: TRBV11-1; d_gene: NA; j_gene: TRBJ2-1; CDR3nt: TGTGCCAGCAGCTCCGATATAAGAGGCCAGACAGATGAGCAGTTCTTC; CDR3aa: CASSSDIRGQTDEQFF
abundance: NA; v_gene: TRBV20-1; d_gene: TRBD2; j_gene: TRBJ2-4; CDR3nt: TGCAGTGCAACCCGGGGACTAGCGGGAGCTCTAGCCAAAAACATTCAGTACTTC; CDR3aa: CSATRGLAGALAKNIQYF
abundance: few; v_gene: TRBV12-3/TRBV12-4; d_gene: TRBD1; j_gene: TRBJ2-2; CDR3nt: TGTGCCAGCAGCCAGGGGAGACAGGGGAACACCGGGGAGCTGTTTTTT; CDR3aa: CASSQGRQGNTGELFF
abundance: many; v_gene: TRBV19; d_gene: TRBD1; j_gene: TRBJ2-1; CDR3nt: TGTGCCAGTAGACCGACAGGGCGCTGGTCCTACAATGAGCAGTTCTTC; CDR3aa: CASRPTGRWSYNEQFF
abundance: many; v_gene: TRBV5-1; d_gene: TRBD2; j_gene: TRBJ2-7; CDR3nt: TGCGCCAGCAGCTTGGGGACTAGCGGATACGAGCAGTACTTC; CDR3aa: CASSLGTSGYEQYF
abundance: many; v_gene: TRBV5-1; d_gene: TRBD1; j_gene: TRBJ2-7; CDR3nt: TGCGCCAGCAGCTTGACGGGACAGGGGGCAGGTGAGCAGTACTTC; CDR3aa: CASSLTGQGAGEQYF
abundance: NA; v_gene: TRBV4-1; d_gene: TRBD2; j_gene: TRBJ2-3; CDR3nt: TGCGCCAGCAGCCAAGATAGGAGCGGGGCCTTGGTCGCGCAGTATTTT; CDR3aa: CASSQDRSGALVAQYF
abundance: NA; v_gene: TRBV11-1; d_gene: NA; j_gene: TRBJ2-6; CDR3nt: TGTGCCAGCAGCATAAGGCCAGGGGTTCTCTCTGGGGCCAACGTCCTGACTTTC; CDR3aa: CASSIRPGVLSGANVLTF
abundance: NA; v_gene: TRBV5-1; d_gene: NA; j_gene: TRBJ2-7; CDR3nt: TGCGCCAGCAGCGACCGGGACAAAGCTTGGCTAGCGGAAGAGTACGAGCAGTACTTC; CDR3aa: CASSDRDKAWLAEEYEQYF
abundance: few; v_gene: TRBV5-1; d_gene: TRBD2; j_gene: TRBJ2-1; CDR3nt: TGCGCCAGTAAGAGAGGGACTAGCGGTACCTACAATGAGCAGTTCTTC; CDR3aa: CASKRGTSGTYNEQFF
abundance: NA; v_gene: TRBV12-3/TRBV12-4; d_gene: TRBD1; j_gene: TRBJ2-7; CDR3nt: TGTGCCAGCAGTTTCGCCAGGGGGCGATACGAGCAGTACTTC; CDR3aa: CASSFARGRYEQYF
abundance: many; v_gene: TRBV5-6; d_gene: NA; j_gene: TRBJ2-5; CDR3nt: TGTGCCAGCAGCTCGCAGGGCCACCAAGAGACCCAGTACTTC; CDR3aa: CASSSQGHQETQYF
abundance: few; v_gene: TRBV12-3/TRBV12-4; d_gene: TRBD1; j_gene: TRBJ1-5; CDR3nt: TGTGCCAGCGGGAAAAGACAGGGTCCCAATCAGCCCCAGCATTTT; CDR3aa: CASGKRQGPNQPQHF
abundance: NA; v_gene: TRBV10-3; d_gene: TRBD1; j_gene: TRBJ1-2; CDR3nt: TGTGCCATCAGTAGGGACAGCTATGGCTACACCTTC; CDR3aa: CAISRDSYGYTF
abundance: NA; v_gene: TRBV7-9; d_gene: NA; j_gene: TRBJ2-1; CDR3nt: TGTGCCAGCAGCTTAAATTCAGGGTTCGGCAATGAGCAGTTCTTC; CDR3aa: CASSLNSGFGNEQFF
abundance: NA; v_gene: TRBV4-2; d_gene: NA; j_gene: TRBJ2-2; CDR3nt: TGTGCCAGCAGCCAAGATATGGCTAGCCGGGCCGGGGAGCTGTTTTTT; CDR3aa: CASSQDMASRAGELFF
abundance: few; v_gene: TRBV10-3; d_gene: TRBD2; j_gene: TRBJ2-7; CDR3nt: TGTGCCATCAGTGAACCCGCCCGGGGGACTAGCGGGAGGGGCGAGCAGTACTTC; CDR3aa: CAISEPARGTSGRGEQYF
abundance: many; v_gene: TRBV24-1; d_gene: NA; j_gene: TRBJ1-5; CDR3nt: TGTGCCACCAGTGGGAAGAGGGACAATCAGCCCCAGCATTTT; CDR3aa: CATSGKRDNQPQHF
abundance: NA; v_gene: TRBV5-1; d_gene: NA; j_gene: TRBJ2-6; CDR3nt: TGCGCCAGCAGCTTCCGGGGCAGCTTTAACTCTGGGGCCAACGTCCTGACTTTC; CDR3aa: CASSFRGSFNSGANVLTF
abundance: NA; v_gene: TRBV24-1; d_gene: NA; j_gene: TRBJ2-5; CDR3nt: TGTGCCACCAGTGATGCGGCACAGACCCAGTACTTC; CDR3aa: CATSDAAQTQYF
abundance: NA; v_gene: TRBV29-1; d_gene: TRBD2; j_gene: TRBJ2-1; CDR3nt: TGCAGCGTTGGAGGGACTAGCGGGAGGGGCTCCTACAATGAGCAGTTCTTC; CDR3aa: CSVGGTSGRGSYNEQFF
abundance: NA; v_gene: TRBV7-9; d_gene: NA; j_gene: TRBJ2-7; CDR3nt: TGTGCCAGCAGCTTAATCGTGGCAGGTGACCGGGGCGAGCAGTACTTC; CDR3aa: CASSLIVAGDRGEQYF